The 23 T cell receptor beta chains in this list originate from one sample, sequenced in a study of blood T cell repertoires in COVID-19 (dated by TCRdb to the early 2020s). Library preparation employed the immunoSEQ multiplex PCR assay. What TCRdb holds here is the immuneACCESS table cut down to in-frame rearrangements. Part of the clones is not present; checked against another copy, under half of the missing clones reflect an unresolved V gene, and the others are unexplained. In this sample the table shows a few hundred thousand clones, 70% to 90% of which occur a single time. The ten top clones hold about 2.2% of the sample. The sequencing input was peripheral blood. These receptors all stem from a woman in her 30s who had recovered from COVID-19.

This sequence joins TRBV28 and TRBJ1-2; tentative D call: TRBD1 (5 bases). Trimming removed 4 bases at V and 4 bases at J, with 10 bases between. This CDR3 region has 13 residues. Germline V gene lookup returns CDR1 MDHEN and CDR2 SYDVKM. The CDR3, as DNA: TGTGCCAGCAGTTCCAGGGCTGGCTATGGCTACACCTTC. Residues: CASSSRAGYGYTF.

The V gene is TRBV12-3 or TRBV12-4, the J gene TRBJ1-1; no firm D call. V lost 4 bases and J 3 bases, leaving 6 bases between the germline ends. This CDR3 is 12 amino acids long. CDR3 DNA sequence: TGTGCCAGCAGTTCCCTACACACTGAAGCTTTCTTT. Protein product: CASSSLHTEAFF.

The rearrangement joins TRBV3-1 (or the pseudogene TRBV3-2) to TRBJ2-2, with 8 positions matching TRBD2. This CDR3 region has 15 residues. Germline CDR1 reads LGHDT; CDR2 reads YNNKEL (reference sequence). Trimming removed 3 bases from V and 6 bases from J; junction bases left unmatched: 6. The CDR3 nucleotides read TGTGCCAGCAGCCACCGGCGGGAGGCCTCCGGGGAGCTGTTTTTT. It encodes CASSHRREASGELFF.

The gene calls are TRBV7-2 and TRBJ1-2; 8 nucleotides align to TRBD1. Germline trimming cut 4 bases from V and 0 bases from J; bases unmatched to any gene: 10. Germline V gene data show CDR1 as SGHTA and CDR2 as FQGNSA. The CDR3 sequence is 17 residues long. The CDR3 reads CASSYGSGTGPNYGYTF. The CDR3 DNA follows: TGTGCCAGCAGCTATGGATCCGGGACAGGACCTAACTATGGCTACACCTTC.

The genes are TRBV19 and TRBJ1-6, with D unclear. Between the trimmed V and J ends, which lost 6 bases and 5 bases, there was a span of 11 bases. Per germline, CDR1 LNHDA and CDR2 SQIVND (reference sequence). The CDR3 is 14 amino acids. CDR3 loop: CASSREGNNSPLHF. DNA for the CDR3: TGTGCCAGTAGCCGGGAGGGAAATAATTCACCCCTCCACTTT.

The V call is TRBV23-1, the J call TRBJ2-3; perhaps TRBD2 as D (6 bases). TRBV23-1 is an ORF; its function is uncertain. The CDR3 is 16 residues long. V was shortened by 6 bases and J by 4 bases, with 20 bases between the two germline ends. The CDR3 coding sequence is TGCGCCAGCAGCCTGGGACTGGGGCGGGTTCCAGATACGCAGTATTTT. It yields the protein CASSLGLGRVPDTQYF.

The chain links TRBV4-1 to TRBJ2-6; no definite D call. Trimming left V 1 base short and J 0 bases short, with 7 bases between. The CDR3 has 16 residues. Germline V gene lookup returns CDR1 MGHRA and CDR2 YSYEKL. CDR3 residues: CASSQVPSSGANVLTF. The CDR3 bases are TGCGCCAGCAGCCAAGTACCGAGCTCTGGGGCCAACGTCCTGACTTTC.

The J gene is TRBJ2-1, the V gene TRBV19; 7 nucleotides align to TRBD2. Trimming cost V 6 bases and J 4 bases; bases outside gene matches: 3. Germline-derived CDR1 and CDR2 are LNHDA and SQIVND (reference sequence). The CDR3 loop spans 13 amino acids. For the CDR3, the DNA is TGTGCCAGTAGCCGGGACTATTACAATGAGCAGTTCTTC. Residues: CASSRDYYNEQFF.

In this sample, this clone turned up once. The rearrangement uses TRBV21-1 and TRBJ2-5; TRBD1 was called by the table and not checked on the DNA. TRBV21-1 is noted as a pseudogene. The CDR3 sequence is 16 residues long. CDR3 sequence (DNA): TGTGCCAGCAGCAAAGTGGACAGGGGTCATCTAGAGACCCAGTACTTC. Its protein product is CASSKVDRGHLETQYF.

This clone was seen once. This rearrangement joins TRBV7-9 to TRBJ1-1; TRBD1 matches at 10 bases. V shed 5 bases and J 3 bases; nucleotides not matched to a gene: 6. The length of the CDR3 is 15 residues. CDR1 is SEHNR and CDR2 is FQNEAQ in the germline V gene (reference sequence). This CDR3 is CASSEPGTGDTEAFF. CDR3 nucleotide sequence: TGTGCCAGCAGCGAACCCGGGACAGGGGACACTGAAGCTTTCTTT.

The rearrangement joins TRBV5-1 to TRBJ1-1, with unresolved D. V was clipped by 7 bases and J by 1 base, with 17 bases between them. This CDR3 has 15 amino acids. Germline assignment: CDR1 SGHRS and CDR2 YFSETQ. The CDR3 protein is CASRWSRAGNTEAFF. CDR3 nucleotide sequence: TGCGCCAGCCGGTGGAGTCGTGCGGGGAACACTGAAGCTTTCTTT. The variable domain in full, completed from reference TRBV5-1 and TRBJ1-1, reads KAGVTQTPRYLIKTRGQQVTLSCSPISGHRSVSWYQQTPGQGLQFLFEYFSETQRNKGNFPGRFSGRQFSNSRSEMNVSTLELGDSALYLCASRWSRAGNTEAFFGQGTRLTVV.

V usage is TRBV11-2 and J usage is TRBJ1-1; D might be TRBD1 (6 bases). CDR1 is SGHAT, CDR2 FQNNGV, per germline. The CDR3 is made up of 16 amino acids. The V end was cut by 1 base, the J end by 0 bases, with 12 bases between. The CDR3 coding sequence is TGTGCCAGCAGCTTAGTAGGGGGGGGAGTGAACACTGAAGCTTTCTTT. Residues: CASSLVGGGVNTEAFF.

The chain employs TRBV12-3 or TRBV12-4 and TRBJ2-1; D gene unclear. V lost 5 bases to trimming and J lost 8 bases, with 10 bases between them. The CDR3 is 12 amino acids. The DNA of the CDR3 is TGTGCCAGCAGTCCTAACTTGTATGAGCAGTTCTTC. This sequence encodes CASSPNLYEQFF.

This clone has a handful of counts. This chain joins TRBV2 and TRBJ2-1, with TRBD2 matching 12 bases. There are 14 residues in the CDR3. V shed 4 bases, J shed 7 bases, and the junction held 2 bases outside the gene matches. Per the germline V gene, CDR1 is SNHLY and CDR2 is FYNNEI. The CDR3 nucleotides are TGTGCCAGCAGTGCCCTAGCGGGAGGGAATGAGCAGTTCTTC. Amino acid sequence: CASSALAGGNEQFF. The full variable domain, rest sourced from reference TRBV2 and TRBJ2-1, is EPEVTQTPSHQVTQMGQEVILRCVPISNHLYFYWYRQILGQKVEFLVSFYNNEISEKSEIFDDQFSVERPDGSNFTLKIRSTKLEDSAMYFCASSALAGGNEQFFGPGTRLTVL.

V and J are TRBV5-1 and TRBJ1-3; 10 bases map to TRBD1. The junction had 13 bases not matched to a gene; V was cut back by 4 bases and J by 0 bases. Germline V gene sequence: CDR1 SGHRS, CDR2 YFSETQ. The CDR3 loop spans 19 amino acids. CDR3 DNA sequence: TGCGCCAGCAGCCGGGATCCCGGGACAGGGGACCCCTCTGGAAACACCATATATTTT. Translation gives CASSRDPGTGDPSGNTIYF.

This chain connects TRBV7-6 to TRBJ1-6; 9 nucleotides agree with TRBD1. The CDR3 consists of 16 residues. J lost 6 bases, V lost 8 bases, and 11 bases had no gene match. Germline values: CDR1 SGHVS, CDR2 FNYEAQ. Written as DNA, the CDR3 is TGTGCCAGCGCTCGGGGGACAGGGTTAGGTAATTCACCCCTCCACTTT. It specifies CASARGTGLGNSPLHF. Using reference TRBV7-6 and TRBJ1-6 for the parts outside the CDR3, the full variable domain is GAGVSQSPRYKVTKRGQDVALRCDPISGHVSLYWYRQALGQGPEFLTYFNYEAQQDKSGLPNDRFSAERPEGSISTLTIQRTEQRDSAMYRCASARGTGLGNSPLHFGNGTRLTVT.

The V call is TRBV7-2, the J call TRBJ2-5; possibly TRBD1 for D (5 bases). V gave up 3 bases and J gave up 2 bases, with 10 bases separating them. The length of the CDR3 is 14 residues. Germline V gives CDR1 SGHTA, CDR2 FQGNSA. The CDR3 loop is CASSLTDLQETQYF. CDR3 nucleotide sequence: TGTGCCAGCAGCTTGACAGACTTGCAAGAGACCCAGTACTTC.

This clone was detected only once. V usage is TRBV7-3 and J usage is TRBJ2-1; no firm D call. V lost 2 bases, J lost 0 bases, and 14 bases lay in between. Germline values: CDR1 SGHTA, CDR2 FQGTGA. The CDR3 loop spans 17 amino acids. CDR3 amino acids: CASSLLASVRSYNEQFF. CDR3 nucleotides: TGTGCCAGCAGCTTATTGGCCAGCGTACGCTCCTACAATGAGCAGTTCTTC.

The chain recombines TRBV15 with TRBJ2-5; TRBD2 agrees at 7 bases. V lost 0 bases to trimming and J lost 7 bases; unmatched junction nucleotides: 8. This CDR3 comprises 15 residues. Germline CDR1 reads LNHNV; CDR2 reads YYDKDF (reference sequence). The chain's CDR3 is CATSRDRPTGGTQYF. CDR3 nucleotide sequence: TGTGCCACCAGCAGAGATCGGCCTACGGGGGGGACCCAGTACTTC.

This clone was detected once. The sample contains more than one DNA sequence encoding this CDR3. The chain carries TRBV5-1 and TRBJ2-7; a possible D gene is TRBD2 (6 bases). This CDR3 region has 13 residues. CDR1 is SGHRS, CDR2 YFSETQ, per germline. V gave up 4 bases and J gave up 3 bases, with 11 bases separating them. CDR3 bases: TGCGCCAGCAGCCCCGGGCGGGGCTACGAGCAGTACTTC. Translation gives CASSPGRGYEQYF.

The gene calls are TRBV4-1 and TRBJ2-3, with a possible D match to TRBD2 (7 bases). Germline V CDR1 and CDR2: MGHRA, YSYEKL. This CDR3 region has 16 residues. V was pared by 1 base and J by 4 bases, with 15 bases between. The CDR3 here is CASSQGARRGPDTQYF. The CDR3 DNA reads TGCGCCAGCAGCCAAGGGGCAAGGCGGGGGCCAGATACGCAGTATTTT.

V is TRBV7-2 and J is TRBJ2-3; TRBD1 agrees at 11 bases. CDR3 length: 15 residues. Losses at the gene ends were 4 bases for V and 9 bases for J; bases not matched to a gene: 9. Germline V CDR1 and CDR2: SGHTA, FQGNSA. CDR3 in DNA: TGTGCCAGCAGCTCGTCCGGGACAGGGGGGGAAACGCAGTATTTT. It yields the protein CASSSSGTGGETQYF. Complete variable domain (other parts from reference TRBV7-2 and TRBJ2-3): GAGVSQSPSNKVTEKGKDVELRCDPISGHTALYWYRQSLGQGLEFLIYFQGNSAPDKSGLPSDRFSAERTGGSVSTLTIQRTQQEDSAVYLCASSSSGTGGETQYFGPGTRLTVL.

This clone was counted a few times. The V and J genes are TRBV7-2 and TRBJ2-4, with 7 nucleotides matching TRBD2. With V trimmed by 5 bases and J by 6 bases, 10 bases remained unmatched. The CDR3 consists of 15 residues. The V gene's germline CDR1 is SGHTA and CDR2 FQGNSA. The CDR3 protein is CASSPGRGRGNIQYF. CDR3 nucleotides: TGTGCCAGCAGCCCGGGGAGGGGTAGGGGAAACATTCAGTACTTC.